The clone carrying this T cell receptor beta chain was observed many times. The target antigen is unknown. All donors comprised healthy Caucasians. One entry per CDR3 protein, called by TCRdb with MiXCR from the 5' RACE reads. The table shows roughly 250,000 distinct CDR3 sequences, with 5.5% to 7% occurring only once. The record originates from a study of identical twins. Germline V CDR1 and CDR2: SGHRS, YFSETQ. The CDR3 is made up of 18 amino acids. Trimming cost V 4 bases and J 5 bases; bases outside gene matches: 14. Overall study findings and caveats: In cord blood, abundant beta clonotypes had fewer insertions; memory showed no trend.

A further study also used this sample, focusing on yellow fever vaccine responses in identical twins. That work states: Reportedly, twins showed a vaccine T cell response that looked partly convergent and partly personalized.

The chain recombines TRBV5-1 with TRBJ2-5; 13 positions agree with TRBD2. The source of this sequence is a woman between 18 and 29 years old in good health. Sequencing input: memory (CD45RO+) T cells sorted from blood. The CDR3: CASSPRLAGGLPGETQYF. DNA of the CDR3: TGCGCCAGCAGCCCACGACTAGCGGGGGGCCTACCGGGGGAGACCCAGTACTTC.